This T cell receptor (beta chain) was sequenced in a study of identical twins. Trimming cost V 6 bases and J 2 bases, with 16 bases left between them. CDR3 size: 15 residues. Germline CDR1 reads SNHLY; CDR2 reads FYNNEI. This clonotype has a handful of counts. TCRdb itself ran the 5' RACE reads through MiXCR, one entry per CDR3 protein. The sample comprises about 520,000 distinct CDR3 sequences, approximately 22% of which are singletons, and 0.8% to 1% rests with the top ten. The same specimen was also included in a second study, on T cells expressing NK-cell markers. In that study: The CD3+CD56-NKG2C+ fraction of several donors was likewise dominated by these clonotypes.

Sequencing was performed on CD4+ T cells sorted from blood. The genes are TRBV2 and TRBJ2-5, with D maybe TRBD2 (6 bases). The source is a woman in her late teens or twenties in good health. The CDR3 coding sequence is TGTGCCAGCAGACTGATGGGGGACTGGCAAGAGACCCAGTACTTC. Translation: CASRLMGDWQETQYF.